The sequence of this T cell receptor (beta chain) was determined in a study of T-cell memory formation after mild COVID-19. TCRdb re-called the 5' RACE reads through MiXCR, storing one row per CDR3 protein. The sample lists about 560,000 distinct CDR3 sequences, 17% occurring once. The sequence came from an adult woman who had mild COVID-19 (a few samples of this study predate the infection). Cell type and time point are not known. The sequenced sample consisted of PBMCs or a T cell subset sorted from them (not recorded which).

The CDR3 reads CASSTSGQETQYF. The CDR3 DNA is TGTGCCAGCAGCACTAGCGGACAAGAGACCCAGTACTTC. The rearrangement links TRBV9 to TRBJ2-5, with 8 bases matching TRBD2. Germline CDR1 SGDLS, CDR2 YYNGEE. This CDR3 has 13 amino acids. V shed 4 bases and J 2 bases; nucleotides not matched to a gene: 1.